Presented here are 29 T cell receptor beta chains from one specimen sequenced in a study of blood T cells in healthy people across ages. Alongside a J-beta primer mix, a sample-barcoded 5' primer served in a second PCR lasting roughly 7 to 11 cycles. Each CDR3 protein gets one entry after TCRdb re-called the 5' RACE reads with MiXCR. The sample contains some 1,500,000 distinct CDR3 sequences, roughly 43% of which appear only once. Sequencing was performed on blood. These receptor sequences come from a woman aged 18 to 35 in good health.

CDR3 region: CASTLPPGYGYTF. CDR3 nucleotide sequence: TGTGCCAGCACCCTACCCCCTGGGTATGGCTACACCTTC. V is TRBV5-6 and J is TRBJ1-2; D is uncertain. The CDR3 covers 13 residues. Germline V CDR1 and CDR2: SGHDT, YYEEEE. The V and J ends lost 6 bases and 5 bases respectively, with 14 bases between them.

This clonotype was detected a few times. V usage is TRBV12-3 or TRBV12-4 and J usage is TRBJ2-1; a weak D match, TRBD1 (7 bases). The ends were cut back, 1 base at V and 0 bases at J, with 10 bases in the middle. The CDR3 loop spans 16 amino acids. CDR3 in DNA: TGTGCCAGCAGTTTAGACAGGGGAGGCTCCTACAATGAGCAGTTCTTC. This gives the protein CASSLDRGGSYNEQFF.

V and J are TRBV12-5 and TRBJ2-1; no definite D call. The CDR3 spans 13 residues. Per germline, CDR1 LGHNT and CDR2 FRNRAP. The ends were cut back, 6 bases at V and 4 bases at J, with 10 bases in the middle. The CDR3 here is CASGPSPYNEQFF. DNA of the CDR3: TGTGCTAGTGGGCCTAGTCCTTACAATGAGCAGTTCTTC. The full variable domain, completed using reference TRBV12-5 and TRBJ2-1, is DARVTQTPRHKVTEMGQEVTMRCQPILGHNTVFWYRQTMMQGLELLAYFRNRAPLDDSGMPKDRFSAEMPDATLATLKIQPSEPRDSAVYFCASGPSPYNEQFFGPGTRLTVL.

With regard to this clonotype: A much larger clone differs by one base, so this may be a read error. This chain connects TRBV29-1 to TRBJ1-2; D gene ambiguous. Germline V gene data show CDR1 as SQVTM and CDR2 as ANQGSEA. The V and J ends lost 3 bases and 2 bases respectively, with 10 bases between them. This CDR3 region has 13 residues. CDR3 sequence (DNA): TGCAGCGTTGAGGGCGACCCAAACTATGGCTACACCTTC. It yields the protein CSVEGDPNYGYTF.

In this sample, this clonotype turned up a few times. The chain employs TRBV4-1 and TRBJ1-1, with TRBD1 as a possible D gene (5 bases). The germline gives CDR1 MGHRA, CDR2 YSYEKL. This CDR3 is 13 amino acids long. V shed 1 base and J shed 11 bases, with 14 bases lying between them. CDR3 DNA sequence: TGCGCCAGCAGCCAAGCATTGACAGAGGTCGCTTTCTTT. It is translated as CASSQALTEVAFF.

The V call is TRBV5-1, the J call TRBJ2-1; 8 bases are shared with TRBD2. CDR1 is SGHRS, CDR2 YFSETQ, per germline. Trimming at V came to 4 bases and at J to 8 bases, leaving 14 bases not matched to a gene. The CDR3 runs 16 residues. The CDR3 bases are TGCGCCAGCAGCAGTGAGCGGGGGCCTACGAGGCATGAGCAGTTCTTC. Amino acids: CASSSERGPTRHEQFF.

V and J are TRBV27 and TRBJ2-4; 8 nucleotides line up with TRBD1. Gene TRBJ2-7 matches the end of the DNA better, so the J call may be wrong. The CDR3 is 17 amino acids. CDR1 and CDR2 (germline): MNHEY, SMNVEV (reference sequence). Written as DNA, the CDR3 is TGTGCCAGCCGTGGGGCAGGGGGCAATAGGAGAGTCTACGAGCAGTACTTC. Protein sequence: CASRGAGGNRRVYEQYF.

V is TRBV18 and J is TRBJ2-1, with 10 bases fitting TRBD2. Trimming removed 0 bases from V and 4 bases from J; junction bases left unmatched: 3. The CDR3 is 16 amino acids. Germline V gene lookup returns CDR1 KGHSH and CDR2 LQKENI. As DNA, the CDR3 is TGTGCCAGCTCACCACCTGGACTAGCGGTATACAATGAGCAGTTCTTC. It is translated as CASSPPGLAVYNEQFF. The full variable domain, in which reference TRBV18 and TRBJ2-1 provide the parts outside the CDR3, is NAGVMQNPRHLVRRRGQEARLRCSPMKGHSHVYWYRQLPEEGLKFMVYLQKENIIDESGMPKERFSAEFPKEGPSILRIQQVVRGDSAAYFCASSPPGLAVYNEQFFGPGTRLTVL.

The chain links TRBV5-5 to TRBJ2-7; tentative D call: TRBD1 (5 bases). V was clipped by 4 bases and J by 1 base, with 15 bases between them. Germline values: CDR1 SGHKS, CDR2 YYEKEE (reference sequence). The CDR3 extends over 15 amino acids. This CDR3 reads CASSPDSLRSYEQYF. The CDR3 nucleotides read TGTGCCAGCAGCCCCGACAGTCTCCGGTCCTACGAGCAGTACTTC.

This clonotype was counted a few times. The V and J genes are TRBV18 and TRBJ2-7, with 7 bases aligning to TRBD2. The V gene's germline CDR1 is KGHSH and CDR2 LQKENI. This CDR3 contains 15 residues. V shed 1 base, J shed 2 bases, and the junction held 5 bases outside the gene matches. CDR3 nucleotide sequence: TGTGCCAGCTCACCACTTGGCGGGGGAACCTACGAGCAGTACTTC. Protein sequence: CASSPLGGGTYEQYF. Full variable domain (outside the CDR3, taken from reference TRBV18 and TRBJ2-7): NAGVMQNPRHLVRRRGQEARLRCSPMKGHSHVYWYRQLPEEGLKFMVYLQKENIIDESGMPKERFSAEFPKEGPSILRIQQVVRGDSAAYFCASSPLGGGTYEQYFGPGTRLTVT.

The V call is TRBV2, the J call TRBJ1-1; D unresolved. The CDR3 loop spans 12 amino acids. Germline V gene sequence: CDR1 SNHLY, CDR2 FYNNEI. V was trimmed by 3 bases and J by 5 bases, leaving 7 bases between them. Written as DNA, the CDR3 is TGTGCCAGCAGTGATAGGTTAACTGAAGCTTTCTTT. Translation: CASSDRLTEAFF.

This sequence joins TRBV5-6 and TRBJ1-3; 9 positions agree with TRBD1. The germline V gene encodes CDR1 SGHDT and CDR2 YYEEEE. CDR3 length: 15 residues. Unmatched junction bases numbered 3, after V lost 5 bases and J lost 0 bases. The CDR3 sequence is CASRSTGGSGNTIYF. CDR3 in DNA: TGTGCCAGCAGATCGACAGGGGGCTCTGGAAACACCATATATTTT.

This clonotype was found a few times. The chain joins TRBV27 to TRBJ1-1, with unresolved D. The germline CDR1 and CDR2 sequences are MNHEY and SMNVEV (reference sequence). The CDR3 is made up of 12 amino acids. Trimming cost V 8 bases and J 4 bases, with 11 bases left between them. This CDR3 is CASHKGGTEAFF. In DNA, the CDR3 is TGTGCCAGCCACAAGGGTGGCACTGAAGCTTTCTTT.

For this clonotype: A far larger clone is only one base removed, so a read error is likely. The chain uses TRBV27 and TRBJ1-2; D uncertain. CDR3 length: 13 residues. The V gene lost 7 bases and the J gene lost 2 bases, with 11 bases spanning the gap. Germline CDR1 and CDR2: MNHEY and SMNVEV (reference sequence). CDR3 bases: TGTGCCAGCATTTTTGGGCGGAACTATGGCTACACCTTC. It translates to CASIFGRNYGYTF.

This clonotype has more than one count but fewer than ten. The gene calls are TRBV11-2 and TRBJ2-1, with a possible D match to TRBD2 (6 bases). The CDR3 runs 16 residues. Germline CDR1 reads SGHAT; CDR2 reads FQNNGV. Trimming stripped 6 bases from V and 3 bases from J, with 18 bases between. The CDR3 coding sequence is TGTGCCAGCAGACCGGCGGGGCGGCAAGTCTACAATGAGCAGTTCTTC. Translating gives CASRPAGRQVYNEQFF.

This chain joins TRBV20-1 and TRBJ2-1; tentative D call: TRBD2 (5 bases). The V gene lost 1 base and the J gene lost 8 bases, with 15 bases spanning the gap. From germline, CDR1 is DFQATT and CDR2 SNEGSKA (reference sequence). CDR3 length equals 14 residues. The CDR3, as DNA: TGCAGTGCTAGAGTTGTTACTAGGAGTGATGAGCAGTTCTTC. Amino acid sequence: CSARVVTRSDEQFF.

This rearrangement joins TRBV15 to TRBJ1-2; a weak D match, TRBD1 (6 bases). Germline assignment: CDR1 LNHNV and CDR2 YYDKDF (reference sequence). The CDR3 contains 16 residues. Between the trimmed V and J ends, which lost 6 bases and 4 bases, there was a span of 21 bases. The chain's CDR3 is CATSRDLGAPAYGYTF. The CDR3 nucleotides are TGTGCCACCAGTCGAGACTTGGGGGCTCCCGCCTATGGCTACACCTTC.

The gene calls are TRBV28 and TRBJ2-6; the match to TRBD1 covers 8 bases. V lost 1 base and J lost 1; bases outside the gene matches: 6. CDR3 length equals 18 residues. The germline V gene encodes CDR1 MDHEN and CDR2 SYDVKM. Here the CDR3 DNA reads TGTGCCAGCAGTTTATTTTTGCAGGGGGCATCTGGGGCCAACGTCCTGACTTTC. The encoded protein is CASSLFLQGASGANVLTF.

This clonotype was picked up a small number of times. The CDR3 region has the DNA TGTGCCAGCAGTTACGGGAAAGGCACAGATACGCAGTATTTT. Translated, it gives CASSYGKGTDTQYF. The chain combines TRBV6-5 with TRBJ2-3; unclear D gene. This CDR3 has 14 amino acids. In germline, CDR1 is MNHEY, CDR2 SVGAGI. V dropped 2 bases and J dropped 1 base, with 7 bases sitting between them.

A note on this clonotype: A much larger clone lies a single base off, so this may be a read error. The chain is built from TRBV12-3 or TRBV12-4 and TRBJ2-5; a possible D gene is TRBD1 (5 bases). The J call is in doubt because the DNA end fits TRBJ2-7 better. The CDR3 has 12 residues. This CDR3 is CASSPQDYEQYF. CDR3 nucleotides: TGTGCCAGCAGCCCACAGGACTACGAGCAGTACTTC.

The chain links TRBV6-5 to TRBJ1-5; D remains ambiguous. Trimming took off 2 bases at V and 6 bases at J, with 8 bases between the two ends. This CDR3 region has 13 residues. Per germline, CDR1 MNHEY and CDR2 SVGAGI. The CDR3 region has the DNA TGTGCCAGCAGTTACGCTATCCGTCAGCCCCAGCATTTT. Translated, it gives CASSYAIRQPQHF.

In its sample, this clonotype was seen a few times. This chain connects TRBV20-1 to TRBJ2-7; D is unresolved. Germline V gene sequence: CDR1 DFQATT, CDR2 SNEGSKA (reference sequence). V dropped 0 bases and J dropped 0 bases, with 15 bases sitting between them. The CDR3 runs to 16 residues. CDR3: CSARDSFRLLSYEQYF. The CDR3 bases are TGCAGTGCTAGAGATTCGTTCAGGCTACTCTCCTACGAGCAGTACTTC.

The chain joins TRBV20-1 to TRBJ2-2, with D possibly matching TRBD2 (6 bases). The germline V and J ends were trimmed by 2 bases and 6 bases, with 19 bases remaining between them. The germline gives CDR1 DFQATT, CDR2 SNEGSKA (reference sequence). The CDR3 has 16 amino acids. Here the CDR3 DNA reads TGCAGTGCTAGACCCTCGGTAGGAGGGGATGCCGGGGAGCTGTTTTTT. Its translation is CSARPSVGGDAGELFF.

There are a few counts of this clonotype. The V call is TRBV20-1, the J call TRBJ2-3; no firm D call. Germline CDR1 reads DFQATT; CDR2 reads SNEGSKA (reference sequence). V lost 6 bases and J lost 2, with 9 bases in between. This CDR3 is 12 amino acids long. The CDR3 sequence: CSATAHTDTQYF. CDR3 nucleotides: TGCAGTGCAACGGCCCACACAGATACGCAGTATTTT.

The chain has TRBV27 and TRBJ2-7; D remains unclear. The DNA end is a closer match to TRBJ2-5, so the J assignment may be wrong. This CDR3 region has 14 residues. Per germline, CDR1 MNHEY and CDR2 SMNVEV (reference sequence). DNA for the CDR3: TGTGCCAGCAGCCCCGGGCCCAAAAAAGAGACCCAGTACTTC. Its protein product is CASSPGPKKETQYF.

This chain connects TRBV5-1 to TRBJ2-7, with 8 positions matching TRBD2. CDR3 size: 17 residues. Per the germline V gene, CDR1 is SGHRS and CDR2 is YFSETQ. With V trimmed by 1 base and J by 2 bases, 11 bases remained unmatched. Here the CDR3 reads CASSLIFQERETYEQYF. In DNA, the CDR3 is TGCGCCAGCAGCTTGATTTTTCAAGAGCGGGAGACCTACGAGCAGTACTTC.

Note on this clonotype: Compared with germline, one end of the junction differs, possibly owing to a read error. The chain employs TRBV7-9 and TRBJ1-4, with D possibly TRBD1 on 5 matching bases. The length of the CDR3 is 15 residues. Germline V CDR1 and CDR2: SEHNR, FQNEAQ (reference sequence). CDR3 in amino acids: CASTLGSGLSEKLFF. As DNA, the CDR3 is TGTGCCAGCACCTTAGGATCAGGGCTGAGCGAAAAACTGTTTTTT.

The V call is TRBV12-3 or TRBV12-4, the J call TRBJ2-2; 8 nucleotides match TRBD2. The ends lost 8 bases at V and 6 bases at J; junction bases unmatched: 2. This CDR3 is 12 amino acids long. The CDR3 here is CASPGGAGELFF. The DNA of the CDR3 is TGTGCCAGCCCCGGGGGGGCCGGGGAGCTGTTTTTT.

This clonotype was seen more than once but under ten times. This chain links TRBV12-3 or TRBV12-4 with TRBJ1-6; TRBD1 matches at 7 bases. The J segment lost 9 bases and the V segment lost 7 bases, leaving 6 bases of the junction unmatched. This CDR3 has 13 residues. CDR3 in DNA: TGTGCCAGCACCCTAGGGGGCAGTTCACCCCTCCACTTT. It translates to CASTLGGSSPLHF.